The 14 T cell receptor beta chains below were found in one sample sequenced in a study of blood T cell repertoires in COVID-19. Profiling relied on immunoSEQ multiplex PCR, and the TCRdb table lists in-frame clones only, not all of them. The table has approximately 53,000 clones, around 90% seen once. Sequencing was performed on peripheral blood. The receptors come from a woman of 80 years or more with COVID-19, enrolled during active disease.

The V and J genes are TRBV6-5 and TRBJ2-7; D is uncertain. The CDR3 runs 14 residues. Germline V lookup: CDR1 MNHEY, CDR2 SVGAGI. The V end lost 6 bases, the J end lost 0 bases, and 12 bases lay between the germline ends. The CDR3: CASRRSPSSYEQYF. DNA for the CDR3: TGTGCCAGCAGGAGGTCCCCTAGCTCCTACGAGCAGTACTTC.

The V and J genes are TRBV11-2 and TRBJ2-1, with 9 bases aligning to TRBD2. Germline V gene lookup returns CDR1 SGHAT and CDR2 FQNNGV. Losses at the gene ends were 2 bases for V and 9 bases for J; bases not matched to a gene: 11. This CDR3 contains 16 residues. The CDR3 coding sequence is TGTGCCAGCAGCTTAATTTTTGGCGGGGGGGCCAGTGAGCAGTTCTTC. This translates into CASSLIFGGGASEQFF.

The CDR3: CASSLDPSGYYEQYF. The CDR3 nucleotides are TGCGCCAGCAGCTTGGACCCCAGCGGATACTACGAGCAGTACTTC. The chain links TRBV5-1 to TRBJ2-7, with D perhaps matching TRBD2 (5 bases). Germline V CDR1 and CDR2: SGHRS, YFSETQ. Trimming left V 0 bases short and J 3 bases short, with 13 bases between. The length of the CDR3 is 15 residues.

The rearrangement links TRBV6-5 to TRBJ1-6; D not resolved. CDR3 length: 15 residues. The germline V gene has CDR1 MNHEY and CDR2 SVGAGI. Between the trimmed V and J ends, which lost 7 bases and 7 bases, there was a span of 17 bases. This chain's CDR3 is CASKEVLGPNSPLHF. Here the CDR3 DNA reads TGTGCCAGCAAGGAGGTTTTGGGCCCGAATTCACCCCTCCACTTT.

This sequence joins TRBV11-3 and TRBJ2-7; TRBD1 agrees at 11 bases. CDR3 length equals 15 residues. V lost 3 bases, J lost 2 bases, and 3 bases stayed unmatched. Germline lookup yields CDR1 SGHNT and CDR2 YENEEA. CDR3: CASSLGQGGTYEQYF. DNA for the CDR3: TGTGCCAGCAGCTTGGGACAGGGGGGGACCTACGAGCAGTACTTC.

The genes are TRBV18 and TRBJ2-7, with D unclear. The CDR3 sequence is 13 residues long. In germline, CDR1 is KGHSH, CDR2 LQKENI. Trimming stripped 3 bases from V and 0 bases from J, with 6 bases between. Here the CDR3 DNA reads TGTGCCAGCTCACCCCCGTCCTCCTACGAGCAGTACTTC. Translation: CASSPPSSYEQYF.

The V gene is TRBV6-1, the J gene TRBJ2-6; D remains unclear. The ends were cut back, 3 bases at V and 4 bases at J, with 4 bases in the middle. Germline V gives CDR1 MNHNS, CDR2 SASEGT. The CDR3 totals 13 residues. The CDR3 reads CASSESGANVLTF. In DNA form, the CDR3 reads TGTGCCAGCAGTGAGAGCGGGGCCAACGTCCTGACTTTC.

The chain has TRBV14 and TRBJ2-2; a possible D gene is TRBD1 (5 bases). The CDR3 consists of 18 residues. V lost 4 bases to trimming and J lost 4 bases, with 22 bases between them. From germline, CDR1 is SGHDN and CDR2 FVKESK. CDR3 loop: CASSPSPPRVVGTGELFF. The DNA for the CDR3 is TGTGCCAGCAGCCCGAGTCCGCCCAGGGTGGTTGGCACCGGGGAGCTGTTTTTT.

The rearrangement joins TRBV11-1 to TRBJ2-5, with 9 bases matching TRBD2. V dropped 5 bases and J dropped 5; count of bases not matched to a gene: 12. Germline-derived CDR1 and CDR2 are SGHAT and FQDESV (reference sequence). The CDR3 runs to 16 residues. For the CDR3, the DNA is TGTGCCAGCAGCGCAACGGGGCGGGGGGGCCTGGAGACCCAGTACTTC. Translated, it gives CASSATGRGGLETQYF.

This rearrangement joins TRBV19 to TRBJ2-5, with TRBD1 identical over 9 bases. The CDR3 sequence is 14 residues long. V lost 5 bases, J lost 5 bases, and 6 bases stayed unmatched. The V gene's germline CDR1 is LNHDA and CDR2 SQIVND (reference sequence). The CDR3 nucleotides are TGTGCCAGTAGTCCAGGGACAGGGCTGGAGACCCAGTACTTC. It codes for CASSPGTGLETQYF.

This clone was picked up one time. The J gene is TRBJ1-4, the V gene TRBV15; the D gene is possibly TRBD1 (6 bases). V lost 5 bases to trimming and J lost 5 bases, with 12 bases between them. This CDR3 is 14 amino acids long. The V gene's germline CDR1 is LNHNV and CDR2 YYDKDF (reference sequence). Written as DNA, the CDR3 is TGTGCCACCAGCGGCGCCGGGACAAATGAAAAACTGTTTTTT. Translating gives CATSGAGTNEKLFF.

The genes are TRBV30 and TRBJ1-6; TRBD1 aligns across 7 bases. The CDR3 consists of 12 residues. Germline V lookup: CDR1 GTSNPN, CDR2 SVGIG (reference sequence). After removal of 6 bases from V and 7 bases from J, the junction contained 3 bases not matched to a gene. CDR3: CACEQGNSPLHF. The CDR3 coding sequence is TGTGCCTGCGAACAGGGGAATTCACCCCTCCACTTT.

The chain carries TRBV30 and TRBJ1-2; TRBD1 matches at 7 bases. V shed 3 bases, J shed 4 bases, and the junction held 2 bases outside the gene matches. From germline, CDR1 is GTSNPN and CDR2 SVGIG (reference sequence). This CDR3 contains 12 residues. CDR3 sequence reads: CAWSRQGYGYTF. CDR3 nucleotides: TGTGCCTGGAGCCGACAGGGCTATGGCTACACCTTC.

This chain links TRBV11-1 with TRBJ1-5; D gene uncertain. In germline, CDR1 is SGHAT, CDR2 FQDESV (reference sequence). Trimming removed 3 bases at V and 7 bases at J, with 10 bases between. This CDR3 comprises 13 residues. The chain's CDR3 is CASSFDSGQPQHF. The CDR3 bases are TGTGCCAGCAGCTTTGACTCGGGACAGCCCCAGCATTTT.